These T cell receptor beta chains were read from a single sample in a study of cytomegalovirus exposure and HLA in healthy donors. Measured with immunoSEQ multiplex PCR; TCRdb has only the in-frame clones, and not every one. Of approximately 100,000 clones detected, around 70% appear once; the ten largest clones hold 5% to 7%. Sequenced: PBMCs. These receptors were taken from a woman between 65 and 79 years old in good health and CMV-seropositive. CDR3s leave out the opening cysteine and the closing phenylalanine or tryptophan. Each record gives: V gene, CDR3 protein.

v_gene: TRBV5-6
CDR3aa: AMSGQGNTGELF

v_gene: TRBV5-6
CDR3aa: ASSPQGSAQPQH

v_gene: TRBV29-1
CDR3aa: SVESLAGNIQY

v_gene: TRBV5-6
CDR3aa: ASGTSGGTSTDTQY

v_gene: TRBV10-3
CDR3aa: AQGRGETQY

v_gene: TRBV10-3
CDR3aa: AISVGTGNEKLF

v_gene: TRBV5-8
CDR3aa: ASSPGTSKQETQY

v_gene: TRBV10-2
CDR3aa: ASSEIGKGQGAYEQY

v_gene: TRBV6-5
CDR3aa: ASSRTANEKLF

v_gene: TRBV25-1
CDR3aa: ASSDSGQPIYYGYT

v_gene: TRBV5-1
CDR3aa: ASSTGGTGNSPLH

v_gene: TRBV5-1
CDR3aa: ASSLGLAGGQETQY

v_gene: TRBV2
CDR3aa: ASTFRWAETQY

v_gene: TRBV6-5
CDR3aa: ASSYPRTGGYEQY

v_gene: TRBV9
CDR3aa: ASSVGGAGGNEKLF